The 5 T cell receptor beta chains given below trace back to one sample, sequenced in a study of T cells in Graves' hyperthyroidism and ophthalmopathy. Template material for amplifying TCR beta CDR3 regions consisted of RNA transcripts. Carried out on the TCR CDR3, a first-round RT-PCR used the HTBI primer set. MiXCR, run by TCRdb on the multiplex PCR reads, gives a single entry per CDR3 protein. This table has hundreds of thousands of distinct CDR3 sequences, about 38% appearing once. Input material: blood. These receptors were obtained from a man between 18 and 29 years old with Graves' hyperthyroidism.

The V gene is TRBV13, the J gene TRBJ2-7; a possible D gene is TRBD2 (5 bases). CDR1 is PRHDT, CDR2 FYEKMQ, per germline (reference sequence). The CDR3 is 14 residues long. V lost 3 bases, J lost 1 base, and 10 bases lay in between. This CDR3 reads CASSLRALSYEQYF. CDR3 sequence (DNA): TGTGCCAGCAGCTTGAGGGCCCTATCCTACGAGCAGTACTTC. The full variable domain, its missing parts supplied by reference TRBV13 and TRBJ2-7, is AAGVIQSPRHLIKEKRETATLKCYPIPRHDTVYWYQQGPGQDPQFLISFYEKMQSDKGSIPDRFSAQQFSDYHSELNMSSLELGDSALYFCASSLRALSYEQYFGPGTRLTVT.

This clonotype was seen a few times. This chain links TRBV5-1 with TRBJ2-7; possible D gene TRBD1, 5 bases. V lost 2 bases, J lost 0 bases, and 12 bases lay in between. Germline V gene sequence: CDR1 SGHRS, CDR2 YFSETQ. CDR3 length: 15 amino acids. Here the CDR3 reads CASSLDSFSSYEQYF. CDR3 DNA sequence: TGCGCCAGCAGCTTAGACAGTTTCAGCTCCTACGAGCAGTACTTC.

This sequence joins TRBV25-1 and TRBJ2-7; 8 bases line up with TRBD1. The CDR3 is made up of 14 amino acids. The germline gives CDR1 MGHDK, CDR2 SYGVNS. Losses at the gene ends were 5 bases for V and 3 bases for J; bases not matched to a gene: 6. CDR3 nucleotides: TGTGCCAGCAGTCCTCGGGACAGGATCTACGAGCAGTACTTC. This encodes CASSPRDRIYEQYF.

This clonotype appeared many times. This chain links TRBV7-2 with TRBJ2-7, with D unclear. Germline CDR1 reads SGHTA; CDR2 reads FQGNSA. The CDR3 contains 12 residues. V lost 5 bases and J 3 bases, leaving 8 bases between the germline ends. The CDR3: CASSPADYEQYF. The DNA of the CDR3 is TGTGCCAGCAGCCCGGCAGACTACGAGCAGTACTTC.

A remark on this clonotype: A much larger clone lies one base from this, so it may be a read error. The CDR3: CASSDRPGTWMWEAFF. CDR3 DNA sequence: TGTGCCAGCAGTGACCGTCCCGGGACTTGGATGTGGGAAGCTTTCTTT. This chain connects TRBV2 to TRBJ1-1; weak D call: TRBD1 (5 bases). Per the germline V gene, CDR1 is SNHLY and CDR2 is FYNNEI. This CDR3 is 16 amino acids long. V lost 3 bases, J lost 8 bases, and 22 bases lay in between.